One and the same sample provided the 25 T cell receptor beta chains below, sequenced in a study of PD-L1 blockade in urothelial cancer. Using immunoSEQ multiplex PCR, the repertoire was profiled, and TCRdb retains in-frame clones only, with some absent. The data hold about 30,000 clones, with roughly 76% observed a single time. This sample comprised PBMCs, obtained around atezolizumab (anti-PD-L1) treatment. The receptors shown here come from a man in his forties or fifties with urothelial cancer.

The V call is TRBV10-1, the J call TRBJ1-1, with a possible D match to TRBD1 (6 bases). Per the germline V gene, CDR1 is WNHNN and CDR2 is SYGVQD (reference sequence). CDR3 length: 12 amino acids. V lost 5 bases to trimming and J lost 6 bases, with 10 bases between them. CDR3 nucleotides: TGCGCCAGCAGTCCAGGGGTGCCTGAAGCTTTCTTT. Amino acids: CASSPGVPEAFF.

The chain has TRBV7-2 and TRBJ2-5; 8 bases map to TRBD2. The germline CDR1 and CDR2 sequences are SGHTA and FQGNSA. J was trimmed by 5 bases and V by 3 bases; bases with no gene match: 5. This CDR3 contains 14 residues. CDR3 sequence (DNA): TGTGCCAGCAGCTTTTCATCGGGAGGGGAGACCCAGTACTTC. Protein: CASSFSSGGETQYF.

V and J are TRBV18 and TRBJ1-5; 9 bases are a match to TRBD1. The CDR3 loop spans 17 amino acids. Germline V gene data show CDR1 as KGHSH and CDR2 as LQKENI. Trimming took 0 bases from V and 6 from J; bases not matched to a gene: 9. DNA of the CDR3: TGTGCCAGCTCACCACCGGGACAGGGAATCTCGCGTCAGCCCCAGCATTTT. It encodes CASSPPGQGISRQPQHF.

This chain joins TRBV9 and TRBJ2-1; D might be TRBD1 (6 bases). The germline V gene has CDR1 SGDLS and CDR2 YYNGEE. V lost 0 bases and J lost 6, with 10 bases in between. CDR3 size: 14 residues. In DNA form, the CDR3 reads TGTGCCAGCAGCGTAGCGGGGACACTCAATGAGCAGTTCTTC. Its translation: CASSVAGTLNEQFF. The whole variable domain, filled in from reference TRBV9 and TRBJ2-1, reads DSGVTQTPKHLITATGQRVTLRCSPRSGDLSVYWYQQSLDQGLQFLIQYYNGEERAKGNILERFSAQQFPDLHSELNLSSLELGDSALYFCASSVAGTLNEQFFGPGTRLTVL.

This sequence joins TRBV10-1 and TRBJ1-1; tentatively, D is TRBD1 (6 bases). The V gene lost 5 bases and the J gene lost 10 bases, with 14 bases spanning the gap. The CDR3 totals 12 residues. Germline CDR1 is WNHNN and CDR2 is SYGVQD (reference sequence). CDR3 region: CASSTGFEGAFF. DNA for the CDR3: TGCGCCAGCAGTACAGGGTTCGAAGGAGCTTTCTTT.

Judged by abundance, this clone is medium-sized (0.01 to 0.1%). The chain joins TRBV2 to TRBJ1-5, with a weak D call TRBD1 (6 bases). Germline values: CDR1 SNHLY, CDR2 FYNNEI. The CDR3 is 14 amino acids. V gave up 6 bases and J gave up 2 bases, with 11 bases separating them. CDR3: CASRRQDGNQPQHF. The CDR3 DNA reads as TGTGCCAGCAGGAGACAGGACGGCAATCAGCCCCAGCATTTT.

The chain recombines TRBV2 with TRBJ2-3; perhaps TRBD1 as D (5 bases). Trimming took 6 bases from V and 1 from J, leaving 14 bases between them. CDR3 size: 15 residues. The V gene's germline CDR1 is SNHLY and CDR2 FYNNEI. CDR3: CASRAGIRGTDTQYF. The CDR3 bases are TGTGCCAGCAGAGCAGGGATTAGGGGCACAGATACGCAGTATTTT.

This clone has more than one count but fewer than ten. This chain joins TRBV2 and TRBJ1-1; 7 bases align to TRBD1. CDR3 length: 18 residues. Per the germline V gene, CDR1 is SNHLY and CDR2 is FYNNEI. V was clipped by 1 base and J by 0 bases; unmatched bases: 11. The CDR3, as DNA: TGTGCCAGCAGTGAAGGCCCCGGGACAGTCCTCATGAACACTGAAGCTTTCTTT. Protein product: CASSEGPGTVLMNTEAFF.

The sample holds a few counts of this clone. The chain employs TRBV19 and TRBJ1-2, with TRBD1 matching over 8 bases. This CDR3 region has 14 residues. Germline values: CDR1 LNHDA, CDR2 SQIVND (reference sequence). Trimming took 4 bases from V and 4 from J; bases not matched to a gene: 5. In DNA form, the CDR3 reads TGTGCCAGTAGTACCGGACAGGGACCCTATGGCTACACCTTC. Translated: CASSTGQGPYGYTF.

This chain links TRBV5-6 with TRBJ1-1, with 7 nucleotides matching TRBD1. Trimming at V came to 3 bases and at J to 5 bases, leaving 7 bases not matched to a gene. Germline V gene data show CDR1 as SGHDT and CDR2 as YYEEEE. The CDR3 is 14 amino acids. In nucleotides, the CDR3 is TGTGCCAGCAGCTGGCGGACAGGACGGACTGAAGCTTTCTTT. Translated, it gives CASSWRTGRTEAFF.

The rearrangement uses TRBV7-3 and TRBJ1-1, with D perhaps TRBD1 (6 bases). The CDR3 spans 16 residues. Looked up from germline, CDR1 is SGHTA and CDR2 is FQGTGA. The V end lost 2 bases, the J end lost 5 bases, and 18 bases lay between the germline ends. CDR3 in amino acids: CASSLQPQGPGTEAFF. The CDR3 DNA reads as TGTGCCAGCAGCTTACAGCCACAGGGACCCGGAACTGAAGCTTTCTTT.

The chain links TRBV2 to TRBJ1-5; the D is unclear. CDR3 length equals 13 residues. Per germline, CDR1 SNHLY and CDR2 FYNNEI. V dropped 2 bases and J dropped 6 bases, with 8 bases sitting between them. The CDR3 reads CASSENSRQPQHF. DNA for the CDR3: TGTGCCAGCAGTGAAAATAGCCGTCAGCCCCAGCATTTT.

The rearrangement joins TRBV19 to TRBJ2-2; no reliable D call. Per the germline V gene, CDR1 is LNHDA and CDR2 is SQIVND (reference sequence). V was cut by 5 bases and J by 0 bases, with 10 bases left in between. This CDR3 region has 15 residues. Written as DNA, the CDR3 is TGTGCCAGTAGTGTCCCGTTCGCGAACACCGGGGAGCTGTTTTTT. The encoded protein is CASSVPFANTGELFF.

J is TRBJ2-3 and V is TRBV7-9; D is perhaps TRBD2 (5 bases). This CDR3 is built from 15 residues. Germline V gives CDR1 SEHNR, CDR2 FQNEAQ (reference sequence). Trimming cost V 5 bases and J 2 bases, with 14 bases left between them. The DNA for the CDR3 is TGTGCCAGCAGCACGGAGGTAGAATACACAGATACGCAGTATTTT. Protein sequence: CASSTEVEYTDTQYF.

The chain has TRBV18 and TRBJ1-2; 7 bases align to TRBD1. The CDR3 is made up of 14 amino acids. V gave up 6 bases and J gave up 8 bases; unmatched junction bases: 12. Looked up from germline, CDR1 is KGHSH and CDR2 is LQKENI. The CDR3 reads CASSPGTAALGYTF. CDR3 coding DNA: TGTGCCAGCTCCCCTGGGACAGCCGCCTTGGGCTACACCTTC.

This clone came up a few times. The chain carries TRBV6-5 and TRBJ2-2, with D possibly TRBD1 on 6 matching bases. The CDR3 runs to 14 residues. V lost 4 bases and J 5 bases, leaving 11 bases between the germline ends. The germline CDR1 and CDR2 sequences are MNHEY and SVGAGI. CDR3 region: CASSSGAGTGELFF. The CDR3 DNA reads TGTGCCAGCAGTTCAGGGGCCGGAACCGGGGAGCTGTTTTTT.

This chain uses TRBV30 with TRBJ2-5; TRBD1 matches at 7 bases. Germline V gene data show CDR1 as GTSNPN and CDR2 as SVGIG (reference sequence). The CDR3 covers 14 residues. After removal of 0 bases from V and 5 bases from J, the junction contained 6 bases not matched to a gene. The CDR3 DNA is TGTGCCTGGAGTGTACGGCAGGGGGTTGAGACCCAGTACTTC. Translated: CAWSVRQGVETQYF.

This chain uses TRBV9 with TRBJ2-2, with D perhaps TRBD2 (7 bases). Looked up from germline, CDR1 is SGDLS and CDR2 is YYNGEE. V was clipped by 4 bases and J by 1 base, with 14 bases between them. This CDR3 is 16 amino acids long. The CDR3 nucleotides read TGTGCCAGCAGCTTCCGCGGGGGCTTGAACACCGGGGAGCTGTTTTTT. Protein sequence: CASSFRGGLNTGELFF.

CDR3 in DNA: TGTGCCAGCAGTCTCTCCCGCAGCTATGGCTACACCTTC. It yields the protein CASSLSRSYGYTF. V and J are TRBV27 and TRBJ1-2, with D unclear. CDR1 is MNHEY, CDR2 SMNVEV, per germline (reference sequence). The CDR3 is made up of 13 amino acids. Deletions cut 5 bases from V and 4 bases from J, with 11 bases between.

The chain recombines TRBV19 with TRBJ1-2, with 8 bases that match TRBD1. V was clipped by 5 bases and J by 5 bases; unmatched bases: 4. In germline, CDR1 is LNHDA, CDR2 SQIVND (reference sequence). The CDR3 has 13 residues. The CDR3 reads CASSLQGVYGYTF. In nucleotides, the CDR3 is TGTGCCAGTAGTCTACAGGGGGTTTATGGCTACACCTTC. Supplemented by reference TRBV19 and TRBJ1-2, the full variable domain reads DGGITQSPKYLFRKEGQNVTLSCEQNLNHDAMYWYRQDPGQGLRLIYYSQIVNDFQKGDIAEGYSVSREKKESFPLTVTSAQKNPTAFYLCASSLQGVYGYTFGSGTRLTVV.

This chain connects TRBV6-1 to TRBJ1-6; D perhaps matches TRBD1 (6 bases). V was cut by 5 bases and J by 11 bases, with 13 bases left in between. The CDR3 has 13 amino acids. CDR1 is MNHNS and CDR2 is SASEGT in the germline V gene. For the CDR3, the DNA is TGTGCCAGCAGTTGGACAGAGGAGACACCCCTCCACTTT. Translation: CASSWTEETPLHF.

The chain joins TRBV12-5 to TRBJ2-2, with 8 nucleotides matching TRBD1. The CDR3 has 18 amino acids. The V and J ends lost 0 bases and 1 base, in that order; junction bases with no gene match: 7. Germline V gives CDR1 LGHNT, CDR2 FRNRAP. CDR3 sequence reads: CASGLVLLGQGNTGELFF. In DNA form, the CDR3 reads TGTGCTAGTGGTTTGGTACTTTTAGGACAGGGGAACACCGGGGAGCTGTTTTTT.

V gene TRBV18 combines with J gene TRBJ2-3; no clear D gene. Deletions cut 5 bases from V and 5 bases from J, with 8 bases between. There are 12 residues in the CDR3. Looked up from germline, CDR1 is KGHSH and CDR2 is LQKENI. The CDR3, as DNA: TGTGCCAGCTCATCAACTGGAGATACGCAGTATTTT. Protein: CASSSTGDTQYF.

CDR3 nucleotides: TGTGCCTGGACCCCCCGTTTCCGTCGACTAGCGGGCCAAACCTACGAGCAGTACTTC. Translation: CAWTPRFRRLAGQTYEQYF. The rearrangement uses TRBV30 and TRBJ2-7; 10 bases are a match to TRBD2. Germline V CDR1 and CDR2: GTSNPN, SVGIG (reference sequence). This CDR3 contains 19 residues. V shed 4 bases, J shed 2 bases, and the junction held 20 bases outside the gene matches.

The chain combines TRBV9 with TRBJ2-1; 11 bases align to TRBD2. This CDR3 spans 17 amino acids. CDR1 and CDR2 from the germline V gene are SGDLS and YYNGEE. The V gene end was trimmed by 3 bases and the J gene end by 3 bases; junction bases not matched to a gene: 8. Here the CDR3 reads CASSGPTTSGSYNEQFF. In nucleotides, the CDR3 is TGTGCCAGCAGCGGTCCCACTACTAGCGGGAGCTACAATGAGCAGTTCTTC.